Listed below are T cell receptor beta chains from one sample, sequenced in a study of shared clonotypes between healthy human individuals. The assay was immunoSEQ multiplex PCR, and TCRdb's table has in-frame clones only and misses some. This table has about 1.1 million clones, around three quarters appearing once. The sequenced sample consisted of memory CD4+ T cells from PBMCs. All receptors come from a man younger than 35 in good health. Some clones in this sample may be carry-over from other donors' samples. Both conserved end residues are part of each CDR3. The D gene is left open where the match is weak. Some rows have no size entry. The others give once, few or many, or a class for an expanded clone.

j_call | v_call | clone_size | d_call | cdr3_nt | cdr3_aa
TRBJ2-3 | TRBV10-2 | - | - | TGCGCCAGCAGTCCCGCTAGGCTCGCGACAGATACGCAGTATTTT | CASSPARLATDTQYF
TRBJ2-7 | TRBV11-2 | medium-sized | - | TGTGCCAGCAGCCCCAGGTCCAACTCCTACGAGCAGTACTTC | CASSPRSNSYEQYF
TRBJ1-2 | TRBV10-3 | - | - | TGTGCCATCAGTGAGGCAGGAAGCAACTATGGCTACACCTTC | CAISEAGSNYGYTF
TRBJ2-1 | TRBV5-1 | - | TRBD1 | TGCGCCAGCAGCCCCGGGGACAGCGCCTACAATGAGCAGTTCTTC | CASSPGDSAYNEQFF
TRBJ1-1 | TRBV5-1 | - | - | TGCGCCAGCAGCCCAAGGGACGGTTTGGGCACTGAAGCTTTCTTT | CASSPRDGLGTEAFF
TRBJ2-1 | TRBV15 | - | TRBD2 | TGTGCCACCAGCAGGGCGGGACTAGCGGACAATGAGCAGTTCTTC | CATSRAGLADNEQFF
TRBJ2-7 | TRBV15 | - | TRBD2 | TGTGCCACCAGCAGAGGCCTTCTAGCGGGAGTCGACGAGCAGTACTTC | CATSRGLLAGVDEQYF
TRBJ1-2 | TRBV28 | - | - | TGTGCCAGCAGTCGGCGGGACTATGGCTACACCTTC | CASSRRDYGYTF
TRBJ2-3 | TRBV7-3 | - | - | TGTGCCAGCAGCCAACACCCCCCGGGGGCCAGCACAGATACGCAGTATTTT | CASSQHPPGASTDTQYF
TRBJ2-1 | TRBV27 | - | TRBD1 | TGTGCCAGCAGTCCCCGTTTCGGGACAGGGGAGGACGGCGAGCAGTTCTTC | CASSPRFGTGEDGEQFF
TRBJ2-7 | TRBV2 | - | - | TGTGCCAGCACCGGGACACCCAATCAGCAGTACTTC | CASTGTPNQQYF
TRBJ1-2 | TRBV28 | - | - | TGTGCCAGCAGTTTATCCAGCTATGGCTACACCTTC | CASSLSSYGYTF
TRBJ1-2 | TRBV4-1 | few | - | TGCGCCAGCAGCCAGAATACGGGGTACGGCTACACCTTC | CASSQNTGYGYTF
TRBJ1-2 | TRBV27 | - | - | TGTGCCAGCAGTCCCCCTCCCGGGAGAGCTAACTATGGCTACACCTTC | CASSPPPGRANYGYTF
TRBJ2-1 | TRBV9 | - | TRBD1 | TGTGCCAGCAGCGGTCAGGGGGACGTCTACAATGAGCAGTTCTTC | CASSGQGDVYNEQFF
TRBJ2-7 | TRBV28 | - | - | TGTGCCAGCAGTTTAAAAAACCGATGGCCCTACGAGCAGTACTTC | CASSLKNRWPYEQYF
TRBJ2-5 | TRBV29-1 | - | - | TGCAGCGTTCGACAAGCTCAAGAGACCCAGTACTTC | CSVRQAQETQYF
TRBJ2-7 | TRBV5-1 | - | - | TGCGCCAGCAGCTTATTGGCAGGGGCTGACGAGCAGTACTTC | CASSLLAGADEQYF
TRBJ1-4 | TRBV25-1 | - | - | TGTGCCAGCACTCCCGCTGGGCGTAATGAAAAACTGTTTTTT | CASTPAGRNEKLFF
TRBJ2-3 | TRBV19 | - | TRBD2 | TGTGCCAGTAGTCCCCGGACTAGCGGGAGTCGTCATACGCAGTATTTT | CASSPRTSGSRHTQYF
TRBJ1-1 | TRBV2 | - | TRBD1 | TGTGCCACCGAGACAGGGTACGGGAGCACTGAAGCTTTCTTT | CATETGYGSTEAFF
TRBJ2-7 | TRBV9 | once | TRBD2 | TGTGCCAGCAGCGTAGCCCCAGGGACTAACTACGAGCAGTACTTC | CASSVAPGTNYEQYF
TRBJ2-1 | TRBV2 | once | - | TGTGCCAGCGGGTCGCAGGGGAATGAGCAGTTCTTC | CASGSQGNEQFF
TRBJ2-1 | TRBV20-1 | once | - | TGCAGTGCTAGAACGATGTCTTCCCCGTTCTTC | CSARTMSSPFF
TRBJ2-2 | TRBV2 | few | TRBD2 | TGTGCCAGCGGGGGACTAGCGGTACACGGCGGGGAGCTGTTTTTT | CASGGLAVHGGELFF
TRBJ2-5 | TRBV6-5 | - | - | TGTGCCAGCATTCTTTCCGGGGCTTCCGAAGAGACCCAGTACTTC | CASILSGASEETQYF
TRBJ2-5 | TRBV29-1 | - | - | TGCAGCGTTGAAGAGGGCGGGACCCAGTACTTC | CSVEEGGTQYF
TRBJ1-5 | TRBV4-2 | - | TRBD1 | TGTGCCAGCAGCCAAGGGGGACAGGGCGCGATTCAGCCCCAGCATTTT | CASSQGGQGAIQPQHF
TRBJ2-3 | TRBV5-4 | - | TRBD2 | TGTGCCACCCCACTAGCGGGAGGATCAGATACGCAGTATTTT | CATPLAGGSDTQYF
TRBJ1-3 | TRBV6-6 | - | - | TGTGCCAGCAGTTACTCCACCCACTCTGGAAACACCATATATTTT | CASSYSTHSGNTIYF
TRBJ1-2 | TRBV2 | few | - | TGTGCCAGCAGTGCGTTACACCAGTACACCTTC | CASSALHQYTF
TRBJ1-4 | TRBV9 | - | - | TGTGCCAGCAGCGTGCAGGGAGGTTGGGAAAAACTGTTTTTT | CASSVQGGWEKLFF
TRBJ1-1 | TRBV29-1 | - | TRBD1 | TGCAGCGTCCTAGGGACAGCACGCTCTGAAGCTTTCTTT | CSVLGTARSEAFF
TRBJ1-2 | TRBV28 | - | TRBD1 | TGTGCCAGCAGCCGAGAGGGGGACAGCTATGGCTACACCTTC | CASSREGDSYGYTF
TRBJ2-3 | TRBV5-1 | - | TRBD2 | TGCGCCAGCAGCTGGGACCGACTAGCGGGATTGGCAGATACGCAGTATTTT | CASSWDRLAGLADTQYF
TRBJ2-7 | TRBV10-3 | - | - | TGTGCCATCAGTGTAACCCCAGCGGGCGAGCAGTACTTC | CAISVTPAGEQYF
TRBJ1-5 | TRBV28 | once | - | TGTGCCAGCAGTCCTTACAGGGAGAATCAGCCCCAGCATTTT | CASSPYRENQPQHF
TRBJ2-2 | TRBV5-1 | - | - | TGCGCCAGCTCAAGTAAACCCGGGGAGCTGTTTTTT | CASSSKPGELFF
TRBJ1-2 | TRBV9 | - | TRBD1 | TGTGCCAGCAGCCGGGACAGTGGTTATGGCTACACCTTC | CASSRDSGYGYTF
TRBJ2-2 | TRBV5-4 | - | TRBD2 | TGTGCCAGCTCAACTCACTCTAGCGGGAGGGCCAGCGGGGAGCTGTTTTTT | CASSTHSSGRASGELFF
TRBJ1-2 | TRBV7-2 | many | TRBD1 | TGTGCCAGCAGTCTTACAGGGGTGAGGGGCTACACCTTC | CASSLTGVRGYTF
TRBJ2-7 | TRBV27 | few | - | TGTGCCAGCAGTCCGAGACAGGTGAGCTACGAGCAGTACTTC | CASSPRQVSYEQYF
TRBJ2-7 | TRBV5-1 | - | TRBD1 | TGCGCCAGCAGCTCCATAATGACAGGGACCTACGAGCAGTACTTC | CASSSIMTGTYEQYF
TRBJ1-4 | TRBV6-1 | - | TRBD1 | TGTGCCAGCAGTGAACAGGGGACAGGGATAGGAGAAAAACTGTTTTTT | CASSEQGTGIGEKLFF
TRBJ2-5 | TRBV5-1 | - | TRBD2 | TGCGCCAGCAGCCCGGGGACTAGCGGGAGATCGGAGACCCAGTACTTC | CASSPGTSGRSETQYF
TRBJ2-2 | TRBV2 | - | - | TGTGCCAGCAGTGAGATTAAGACCGGGGAGCTGTTTTTT | CASSEIKTGELFF
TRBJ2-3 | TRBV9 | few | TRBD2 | TGTGCCAGCAGCGTAGGGACTAGCGGGAGTCAAGATACGCAGTATTTT | CASSVGTSGSQDTQYF
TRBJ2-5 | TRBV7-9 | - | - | TGTGCCAGCAGCCGTGGGTGGGACGGCCAAGAGACCCAGTACTTC | CASSRGWDGQETQYF
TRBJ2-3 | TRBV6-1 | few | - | TGTGCCAGCAGTGAAGCCTGGCAAAGCACAGATACGCAGTATTTT | CASSEAWQSTDTQYF
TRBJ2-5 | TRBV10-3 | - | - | TGTGCCATCAACCGGGACTTCGGTGAGACCCAGTACTTC | CAINRDFGETQYF
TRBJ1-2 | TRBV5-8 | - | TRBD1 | TGTGCCAGCAGCTGGGGGGACAGGGCTGGCTACACCTTC | CASSWGDRAGYTF
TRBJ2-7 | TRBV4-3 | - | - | TGCGCCAGCAGCCAAGTAAACGGGAACTACGAGCAGTACTTC | CASSQVNGNYEQYF
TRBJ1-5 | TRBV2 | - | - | TGTGCCAGCAGTGGCCCGCGCAGGGATCAGCCCCAGCATTTT | CASSGPRRDQPQHF
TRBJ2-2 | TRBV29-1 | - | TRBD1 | TGCAGCGGCGGGACAGGGTGGGCCGGGGAGCTGTTTTTT | CSGGTGWAGELFF